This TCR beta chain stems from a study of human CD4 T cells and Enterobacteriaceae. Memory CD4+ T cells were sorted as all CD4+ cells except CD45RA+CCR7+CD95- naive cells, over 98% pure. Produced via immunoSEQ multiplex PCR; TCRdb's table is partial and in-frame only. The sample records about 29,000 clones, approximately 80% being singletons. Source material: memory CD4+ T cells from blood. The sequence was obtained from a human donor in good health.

The CDR3 nucleotides read TGTGCCAGCAGTGAAATGGGGGGCTACACCTTC. This sequence encodes CASSEMGGYTF. V gene TRBV25-1 combines with J gene TRBJ1-2; no clear D gene. V gave up 2 bases and J gave up 8 bases, with 6 bases separating them. There are 11 residues in the CDR3. CDR1 MGHDK and CDR2 SYGVNS come from the germline V gene.